This TCR beta chain was documented in a study of blood T cell repertoires in COVID-19. The repertoire was sequenced with immunoSEQ multiplex PCR; TCRdb's copy has only in-frame clones and lacks some. The sample holds 150,000 to 200,000 clones; less than 90% are singletons and the top ten take about 2%. The V gene end was trimmed by 5 bases and the J gene end by 10 bases; junction bases not matched to a gene: 14. There are 15 residues in the CDR3. CDR1 is LNHDA, CDR2 SQIVND, per germline (reference sequence). This clone has just one count. The chain combines TRBV19 with TRBJ2-1; 7 bases line up with TRBD1. The sequence was obtained from a man between 65 and 85 years old with active or convalescent COVID-19. The sequencing sample was made of peripheral blood. As DNA, the CDR3 is TGTGCCAGTAGTTCCCCGGGACAGCGGACGGGCGAGCAGTTCTTC. It codes for CASSSPGQRTGEQFF.